This T cell receptor (beta chain) was observed in a study of cytomegalovirus exposure and HLA in healthy donors. General study findings and limits: Later analysis identified several of the most significant clusters that appeared linked to common viral pathogens. As a later analysis revealed, the rate of TCR association differed by HLA locus, with DRB1 most and HLA-C fewest.

Germline V gene data show CDR1 as SGDLS and CDR2 as YYNGEE. The V gene lost 0 bases and the J gene lost 5 bases, with 8 bases spanning the gap. The CDR3 has 13 residues. PCR was performed using 60 Vbeta and 13 Jbeta primers. The data were produced by immunoSEQ multiplex PCR, yet TCRdb's version contains in-frame clones alone and is incomplete. The sample yields about 150,000 clones, more than 60% seen once. A remark on this clone: Antigen specificity is unknown.

The sequence was obtained from a man aged 25 to 45 in good health and CMV-seropositive. This chain joins TRBV9 and TRBJ2-5; possible D gene TRBD2, 5 bases. The material sequenced was PBMCs. The CDR3 reads CASSVATRETQYF. The CDR3 nucleotides read TGTGCCAGCAGCGTAGCTACTAGGGAGACCCAGTACTTC. The whole variable domain, filled in from reference TRBV9 and TRBJ2-5, reads DSGVTQTPKHLITATGQRVTLRCSPRSGDLSVYWYQQSLDQGLQFLIQYYNGEERAKGNILERFSAQQFPDLHSELNLSSLELGDSALYFCASSVATRETQYFGPGTRLLVL.